This TCR beta chain appears in the sequencing data of a study of T cell repertoires in aging, cancer and after chemotherapy. The template was genomic DNA from peripheral blood, not RNA. This clonotype showed up just a few times. At one of its ends the junction is not consistent with the germline gene, which may arise from a read error. This CDR3 has 15 amino acids. The germline V gene encodes CDR1 LGHNA and CDR2 YNFKEQ. Multiplex touch-down PCR with TRB-A/B primers amplified rearranged V-D-J TRB sequences. TCRdb re-analysed the multiplex PCR reads in MiXCR, keeping a single row per CDR3 protein. The table records 1,500 to 2,500 distinct CDR3 sequences, 28% of them present only once.

The source material was blood. This TCR was sampled from a human donor in good health. The gene calls are TRBV4-2 and TRBJ1-1, with no clear D. The CDR3, as DNA: TGTGCCAGCAGCCAAGAATACAAGCTGAACACTGAAGCTTTTTTT. Translated, it gives CASSQEYKLNTEAFF.